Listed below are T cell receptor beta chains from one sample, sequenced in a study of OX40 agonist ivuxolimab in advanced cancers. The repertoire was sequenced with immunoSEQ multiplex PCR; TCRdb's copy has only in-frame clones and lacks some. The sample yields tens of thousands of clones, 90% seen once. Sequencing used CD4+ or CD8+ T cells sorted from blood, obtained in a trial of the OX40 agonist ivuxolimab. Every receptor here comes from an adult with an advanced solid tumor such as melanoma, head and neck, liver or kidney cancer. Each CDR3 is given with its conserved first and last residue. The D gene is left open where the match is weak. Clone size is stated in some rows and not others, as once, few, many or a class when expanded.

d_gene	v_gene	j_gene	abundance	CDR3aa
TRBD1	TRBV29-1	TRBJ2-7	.	CSVEGDRAYEQYF
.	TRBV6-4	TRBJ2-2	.	CASSAGRYTGELFF
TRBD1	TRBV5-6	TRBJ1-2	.	CASSPWTGGANGYTF
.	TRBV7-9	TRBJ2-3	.	CASSTGPTDTQYF
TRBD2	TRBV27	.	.	CASSLGWTRAYEQYF
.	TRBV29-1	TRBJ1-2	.	CSVEASTKNYGYTF
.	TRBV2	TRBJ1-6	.	CASKDRQSYNSPLHF
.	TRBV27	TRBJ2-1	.	CASSLMVPPNEQFF
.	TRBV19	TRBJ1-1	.	CASTSSQGSPEAFF
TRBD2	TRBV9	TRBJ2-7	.	CASSVGAGGYYEQYF
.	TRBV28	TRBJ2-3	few	CASSSPDWRDTQYF
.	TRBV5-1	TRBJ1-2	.	CASSLAGGRDANYGYTF
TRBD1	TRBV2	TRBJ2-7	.	CASDLTGEGSYEQYF
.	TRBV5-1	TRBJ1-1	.	CASSLSGGGGAFF
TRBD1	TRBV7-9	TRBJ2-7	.	CASSLGQGHYYEQYF
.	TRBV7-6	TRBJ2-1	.	CASRSATYNEQFF
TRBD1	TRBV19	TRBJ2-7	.	CASSQGVLLEQYF
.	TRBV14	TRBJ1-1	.	CASSQDLTERDTEAFF
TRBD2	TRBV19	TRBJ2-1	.	CASSTGLAGYNEQFF
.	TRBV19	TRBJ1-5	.	CASSIDLGTSQPQHF
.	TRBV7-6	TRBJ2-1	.	CASSFKLEGEQFF
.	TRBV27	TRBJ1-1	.	CASSLSPYTEAFF
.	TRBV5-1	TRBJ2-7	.	CASSFGISYEQYF
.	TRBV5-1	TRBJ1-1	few	CASSQGQLNTEAFF
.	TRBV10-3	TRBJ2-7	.	CAISESGGGGYEQYF
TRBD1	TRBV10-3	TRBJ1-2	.	CAITGTAAGYTF
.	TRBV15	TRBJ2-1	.	CATSRDNNEQFF
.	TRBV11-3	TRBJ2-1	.	CASSHPGVGQFF
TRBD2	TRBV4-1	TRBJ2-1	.	CASSQGLIAGVEQFF
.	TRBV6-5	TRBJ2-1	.	CASSYSSSGEQFF
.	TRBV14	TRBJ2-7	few	CASSRSHYGTYEQYF
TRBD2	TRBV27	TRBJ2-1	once	CASSLSGGEAYNEQFF
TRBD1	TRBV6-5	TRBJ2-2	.	CASSYSWDSPTGELFF
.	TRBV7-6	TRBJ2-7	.	CASSRDLSYEQYF
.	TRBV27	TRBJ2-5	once	CASRSVMAGETQYF
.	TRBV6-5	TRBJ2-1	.	CASSEGNSYNEQFF
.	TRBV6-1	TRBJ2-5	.	CASSPGLGETQYF
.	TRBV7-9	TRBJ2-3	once	CASSLTGAIDTQYF
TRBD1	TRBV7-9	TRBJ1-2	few	CASSPPDRVRVYEDGYTF
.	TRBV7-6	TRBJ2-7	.	CASSSRDMSYEQYF